A single sample is the source of the 27 T cell receptor beta chains below, sequenced in a study of blood T cell repertoires in COVID-19. Sequencing used immunoSEQ multiplex PCR; TCRdb keeps in-frame clones, though not all of them. The sample shows a few hundred thousand clones, almost 90% of them seen only once. The specimen sequenced was PBMCs or T cells enriched from blood (not recorded which). These receptors were obtained from a woman between 18 and 29 years old with acute COVID-19.

This CDR3 reads CASSVGLQMNTEAFF. The CDR3 region has the DNA TGTGCCAGCAGCGTAGGTCTACAGATGAACACTGAAGCTTTCTTT. The chain joins TRBV9 to TRBJ1-1; the D is unclear. This CDR3 contains 15 residues. Germline CDR1 reads SGDLS; CDR2 reads YYNGEE. Deletions cut 0 bases from V and 0 bases from J, with 9 bases between. Using reference TRBV9 and TRBJ1-1 for the parts outside the CDR3, the full variable domain is DSGVTQTPKHLITATGQRVTLRCSPRSGDLSVYWYQQSLDQGLQFLIQYYNGEERAKGNILERFSAQQFPDLHSELNLSSLELGDSALYFCASSVGLQMNTEAFFGQGTRLTVV.

This chain uses TRBV5-6 with TRBJ1-3; 7 bases match TRBD1. Germline V gene lookup returns CDR1 SGHDT and CDR2 YYEEEE. V gave up 4 bases and J gave up 1 base; unmatched junction bases: 5. The CDR3 is made up of 15 amino acids. CDR3 sequence reads: CASSDGTASGNTIYF. As DNA, the CDR3 is TGTGCCAGCAGCGACGGGACAGCGTCTGGAAACACCATATATTTT.

The chain couples TRBV6-1 to TRBJ2-1, with 11 positions matching TRBD2. With V trimmed by 1 base and J by 7 bases, 3 bases remained unmatched. The CDR3 sequence is 15 residues long. Looked up from germline, CDR1 is MNHNS and CDR2 is SASEGT. CDR3 residues: CASSEVAGGWNEQFF. Here the CDR3 DNA reads TGTGCCAGCAGTGAAGTAGCGGGAGGGTGGAATGAGCAGTTCTTC.

The J gene is TRBJ2-5, the V gene TRBV5-6, with 9 positions matching TRBD1. After removal of 3 bases from V and 5 bases from J, the junction contained 8 bases not matched to a gene. There are 15 residues in the CDR3. The germline V gene has CDR1 SGHDT and CDR2 YYEEEE. CDR3 bases: TGTGCCAGCAGCTCCGGGACAGGGACAGGGGAGACCCAGTACTTC. It encodes CASSSGTGTGETQYF. Full variable domain (missing parts from reference TRBV5-6 and TRBJ2-5): DAGVTQSPTHLIKTRGQQVTLRCSPKSGHDTVSWYQQALGQGPQFIFQYYEEEERQRGNFPDRFSGHQFPNYSSELNVNALLLGDSALYLCASSSGTGTGETQYFGPGTRLLVL.

The J gene is TRBJ1-3, the V gene TRBV29-1; 10 bases are a match to TRBD1. This CDR3 is 14 amino acids long. Trimming removed 4 bases from V and 0 bases from J; junction bases left unmatched: 0. Germline values: CDR1 SQVTM, CDR2 ANQGSEA. CDR3 in DNA: TGCAGCGTTGGGACAGGGGGCTCTGGAAACACCATATATTTT. It is translated as CSVGTGGSGNTIYF.

The gene calls are TRBV3-1 (or the pseudogene TRBV3-2) and TRBJ1-5; the match to TRBD1 covers 7 bases. Germline CDR1 reads LGHDT; CDR2 reads YNNKEL (reference sequence). The J segment lost 3 bases and the V segment lost 4 bases, leaving 15 bases of the junction unmatched. The CDR3 contains 18 residues. CDR3 loop: CASSLIWRWGQLNQPQHF. Written as DNA, the CDR3 is TGTGCCAGCAGCCTTATATGGCGCTGGGGACAGCTCAATCAGCCCCAGCATTTT.

This clone was seen a single time. The V gene is TRBV11-2, the J gene TRBJ1-4; 11 positions agree with TRBD1. The CDR3 is 17 residues long. V dropped 5 bases and J dropped 4; count of bases not matched to a gene: 9. Germline V CDR1 and CDR2: SGHAT, FQNNGV. In DNA, the CDR3 is TGTGCCAGCAGCCGAACAGCCGGGACAGGGGGTAATGAAAAACTGTTTTTT. Protein sequence: CASSRTAGTGGNEKLFF. Full variable domain (outside the CDR3, taken from reference TRBV11-2 and TRBJ1-4): EAGVAQSPRYKIIEKRQSVAFWCNPISGHATLYWYQQILGQGPKLLIQFQNNGVVDDSQLPKDRFSAERLKGVDSTLKIQPAKLEDSAVYLCASSRTAGTGGNEKLFFGSGTQLSVL.

J is TRBJ1-4 and V is TRBV30, with 8 bases lining up with TRBD1. This CDR3 contains 12 residues. The V and J ends lost 6 bases and 7 bases, in that order; junction bases with no gene match: 4. Germline V gene sequence: CDR1 GTSNPN, CDR2 SVGIG (reference sequence). As DNA, the CDR3 is TGTGCCTGCCTACAGGGGGTTGAAAAACTGTTTTTT. Residues: CACLQGVEKLFF.

This clone was seen only once. This sequence joins TRBV19 and TRBJ1-5; TRBD1 matches at 7 bases. Trimming removed 7 bases from V and 7 bases from J; junction bases left unmatched: 7. The length of the CDR3 is 13 residues. Germline V gene sequence: CDR1 LNHDA, CDR2 SQIVND (reference sequence). CDR3 amino acids: CASNRGPVQPQHF. CDR3 coding DNA: TGTGCCAGTAACAGGGGCCCTGTCCAGCCCCAGCATTTT.

The V and J genes are TRBV27 and TRBJ1-4; possibly TRBD1 for D (5 bases). This CDR3 comprises 12 residues. Germline V lookup: CDR1 MNHEY, CDR2 SMNVEV (reference sequence). V was shortened by 6 bases and J by 7 bases, with 9 bases between the two germline ends. The CDR3 sequence: CASSRVGEKLFF. The CDR3 DNA sequence: TGTGCCAGCAGCAGGGTTGGTGAAAAACTGTTTTTT.

V and J are TRBV3-1 (or the pseudogene TRBV3-2) and TRBJ2-3; TRBD1 agrees at 8 bases. V shed 3 bases and J 6 bases; nucleotides not matched to a gene: 5. CDR3 length equals 14 residues. Germline V gene data show CDR1 as LGHDT and CDR2 as YNNKEL (reference sequence). The CDR3 here is CASSHGWTGDTQYF. The CDR3 coding sequence is TGTGCCAGCAGCCATGGATGGACAGGGGATACGCAGTATTTT.

Only a few counts were recorded for this clone. This chain joins TRBV14 and TRBJ1-2; 8 bases map to TRBD1. CDR1 and CDR2 (germline): SGHDN, FVKESK. The junction had 14 bases not matched to a gene; V was cut back by 4 bases and J by 1 base. The CDR3 extends over 18 amino acids. In nucleotides, the CDR3 is TGTGCCAGCAGCCGGCTGACCGGGACAGGTGATATTAACTATGGCTACACCTTC. This translates into CASSRLTGTGDINYGYTF.

V is TRBV6-1 and J is TRBJ2-1; no definite D call. Germline V gives CDR1 MNHNS, CDR2 SASEGT. Trimming stripped 8 bases from V and 4 bases from J, with 9 bases between. The CDR3 has 12 amino acids. This CDR3 reads CASAANYNEQFF. CDR3 DNA: TGTGCCAGCGCGGCTAATTACAATGAGCAGTTCTTC.

The chain is built from TRBV28 and TRBJ1-5; D gene ambiguous. This CDR3 is 13 amino acids long. Between the trimmed V and J ends, which lost 2 bases and 6 bases, there was a span of 8 bases. Germline CDR1 MDHEN, CDR2 SYDVKM. The chain's CDR3 is CASSLGGTQPQHF. CDR3 bases: TGTGCCAGCAGTTTAGGAGGTACTCAGCCCCAGCATTTT.

The sample holds a few counts of this clone. The chain carries TRBV2 and TRBJ1-1; D possibly corresponds to TRBD1 (6 bases). The V end was cut by 6 bases, the J end by 7 bases, with 15 bases between. CDR1 is SNHLY and CDR2 is FYNNEI in the germline V gene. This CDR3 is 13 amino acids long. CDR3 nucleotide sequence: TGTGCCAGCAGCTTCACAGGGCTTGTTGAAGCTTTCTTT. Amino acid sequence: CASSFTGLVEAFF.

This chain links TRBV11-3 with TRBJ2-1, with 14 bases identical to TRBD2. CDR1 is SGHNT and CDR2 is YENEEA in the germline V gene. With V trimmed by 5 bases and J by 6 bases, 3 bases remained unmatched. The CDR3 sequence is 15 residues long. The CDR3 DNA reads as TGTGCCAGCAGCCCGGGGACTAGCGGGAGCAATGAGCAGTTCTTC. This encodes CASSPGTSGSNEQFF. Drawing the rest from reference TRBV11-3 and TRBJ2-1, the complete variable domain is EAGVVQSPRYKIIEKKQPVAFWCNPISGHNTLYWYLQNLGQGPELLIRYENEEAVDDSQLPKDRFSAERLKGVDSTLKIQPAELGDSAVYLCASSPGTSGSNEQFFGPGTRLTVL.

V usage is TRBV9 and J usage is TRBJ2-3; 10 bases match TRBD2. Germline CDR1 reads SGDLS; CDR2 reads YYNGEE. The V gene end was trimmed by 2 bases and the J gene end by 6 bases; junction bases not matched to a gene: 12. The CDR3 covers 17 residues. Written as DNA, the CDR3 is TGTGCCAGCAGCGTTGCTAGCGGGAGTAAGAGGAGGGATACGCAGTATTTT. Its translation is CASSVASGSKRRDTQYF.

This rearrangement joins TRBV12-3 or TRBV12-4 to TRBJ2-7, with a weak D call TRBD2 (6 bases). The CDR3 is 13 residues long. The V gene lost 6 bases and the J gene lost 7 bases, with 16 bases spanning the gap. For the CDR3, the DNA is TGTGCCAGCAGCACCGGGGGAGCGAGGGAGCAGTACTTC. Translated, it gives CASSTGGAREQYF.

This chain connects TRBV6-5 to TRBJ2-7; 8 bases fit TRBD1. This CDR3 spans 14 amino acids. Unmatched junction bases numbered 8, after V lost 6 bases and J lost 4 bases. Germline-derived CDR1 and CDR2 are MNHEY and SVGAGI. CDR3 sequence reads: CASSSQGASYEQYF. The CDR3 DNA follows: TGTGCCAGCAGCTCCCAGGGGGCGAGTTACGAGCAGTACTTC.

V gene TRBV27 combines with J gene TRBJ1-1; 11 bases match TRBD1. The V segment lost 5 bases and the J segment 2 bases; nucleotides outside the gene matches: 7. The CDR3 covers 16 residues. The germline CDR1 and CDR2 sequences are MNHEY and SMNVEV (reference sequence). The CDR3 reads CASSPWTGGFNTEAFF. In nucleotides, the CDR3 is TGTGCCAGCAGTCCTTGGACAGGGGGCTTCAACACTGAAGCTTTCTTT.

The CDR3 spells CASSAEAGELFF. CDR3 bases: TGTGCCAGCAGCGCAGAAGCCGGGGAGCTGTTTTTT. The chain combines TRBV9 with TRBJ2-2, with D unresolved. The length of the CDR3 is 12 residues. Per the germline V gene, CDR1 is SGDLS and CDR2 is YYNGEE. The ends were cut back, 3 bases at V and 6 bases at J, with 6 bases in the middle. The complete variable domain, with remaining parts taken from reference TRBV9 and TRBJ2-2, reads DSGVTQTPKHLITATGQRVTLRCSPRSGDLSVYWYQQSLDQGLQFLIQYYNGEERAKGNILERFSAQQFPDLHSELNLSSLELGDSALYFCASSAEAGELFFGEGSRLTVL.

The V gene is TRBV19, the J gene TRBJ1-1; possibly TRBD1 for D (6 bases). Germline CDR1 reads LNHDA; CDR2 reads SQIVND (reference sequence). This CDR3 has 14 amino acids. Trimming took off 3 bases at V and 0 bases at J, with 8 bases between the two ends. This CDR3 is CASSMWDMNTEAFF. As DNA, the CDR3 is TGTGCCAGTAGTATGTGGGACATGAACACTGAAGCTTTCTTT.

The rearrangement links TRBV3-1 (or the pseudogene TRBV3-2) to TRBJ2-7; 11 bases agree with TRBD2. Germline values: CDR1 LGHDT, CDR2 YNNKEL (reference sequence). The CDR3 covers 15 residues. The trim removed 1 base at V and 2 bases at J, leaving 1 base unmatched. This chain's CDR3 is CASSQASGGPYEQYF. The CDR3 nucleotides are TGTGCCAGCAGCCAAGCTAGCGGGGGGCCCTACGAGCAGTACTTC.

The chain couples TRBV2 to TRBJ1-4, with 10 nucleotides matching TRBD1. V lost 4 bases and J lost 8; bases outside the gene matches: 1. Germline V CDR1 and CDR2: SNHLY, FYNNEI. This CDR3 spans 13 amino acids. CDR3 sequence reads: CASSGTGGEKLFF. The CDR3 bases are TGTGCCAGCAGTGGGACAGGGGGAGAAAAACTGTTTTTT.

This clone was picked up a small number of times. V is TRBV27 and J is TRBJ1-2, with 9 bases that match TRBD1. CDR3 length: 14 amino acids. CDR1 is MNHEY, CDR2 SMNVEV, per germline (reference sequence). The trim removed 3 bases at V and 6 bases at J, leaving 5 bases unmatched. This chain's CDR3 is CASSFRGTGNGYTF. CDR3 nucleotides: TGTGCCAGCAGTTTTAGGGGGACAGGGAATGGCTACACCTTC.

The rearrangement links TRBV11-3 to TRBJ1-1; 7 bases are a match to TRBD1. The CDR3 extends over 13 amino acids. J was trimmed by 8 bases and V by 4 bases; bases with no gene match: 7. Looked up from germline, CDR1 is SGHNT and CDR2 is YENEEA. The CDR3 sequence: CASSSTGTAEAFF. DNA for the CDR3: TGTGCCAGCAGCTCCACCGGGACAGCCGAAGCTTTCTTT.

V usage is TRBV19 and J usage is TRBJ2-5; D unclear. Germline CDR1 LNHDA, CDR2 SQIVND (reference sequence). The CDR3 loop spans 15 amino acids. Between the trimmed V and J ends, which lost 4 bases and 1 base, there was a span of 13 bases. The CDR3 loop is CASSTDGRFQETQYF. The CDR3 DNA reads as TGTGCCAGTAGTACTGACGGCAGGTTCCAAGAGACCCAGTACTTC.